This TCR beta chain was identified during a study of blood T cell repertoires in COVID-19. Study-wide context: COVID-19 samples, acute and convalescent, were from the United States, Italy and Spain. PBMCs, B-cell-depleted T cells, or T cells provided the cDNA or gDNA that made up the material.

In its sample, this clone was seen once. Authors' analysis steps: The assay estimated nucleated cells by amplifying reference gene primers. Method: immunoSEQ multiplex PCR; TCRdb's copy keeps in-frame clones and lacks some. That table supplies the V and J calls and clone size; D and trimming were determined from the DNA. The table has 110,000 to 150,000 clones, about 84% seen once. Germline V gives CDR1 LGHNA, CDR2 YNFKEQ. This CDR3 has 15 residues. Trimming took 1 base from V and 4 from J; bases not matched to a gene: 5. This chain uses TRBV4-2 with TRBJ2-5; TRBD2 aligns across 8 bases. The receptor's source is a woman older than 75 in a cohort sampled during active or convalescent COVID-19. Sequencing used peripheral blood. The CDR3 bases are TGTGCCAGCAGCCAAGCCGGGGGGGTGGGAGAGACCCAGTACTTC. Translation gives CASSQAGGVGETQYF.